This T cell receptor (beta chain) was profiled in a study of shared clonotypes between healthy human individuals. Broader study findings: Compared with clonotypes that all four donors shared, non-shared clonotypes had lower generation probabilities.

The naive CD8 subset, CD45RO-negative cells positively selected for CCR7, excluded terminally differentiated effector memory CD45RA+ cells. A word on this clone: Its antigen is still unknown.

CDR3 size: 16 residues. Germline values: CDR1 MDHEN, CDR2 SYDVKM. Trimming took off 5 bases at V and 0 bases at J, with 13 bases between the two ends. The repertoire was sequenced with immunoSEQ multiplex PCR; TCRdb's copy has only in-frame clones and lacks some. The sample has around 1.9 million clones, around 93% seen once. The chain joins TRBV28 to TRBJ1-4; no definite D call. Source material: naive CD8+ T cells from PBMCs. The source is a man aged 18 to 35 in good health. Some clones in this sample may be carry-over from other donors' samples. The CDR3 sequence: CASSPKVGATNEKLFF. Here the CDR3 DNA reads TGTGCCAGCAGTCCAAAAGTGGGTGCAACTAATGAAAAACTGTTTTTT.